Below, one TCR beta chain is given with its context. The treatment was: oral pan-JAK inhibitor, 5-10 mg twice daily. The CDR3 consists of 12 residues. Deletions cut 4 bases from V and 4 bases from J, with 5 bases between. Germline CDR1 reads MNHEY; CDR2 reads SMNVEV (reference sequence). RNA was isolated and reverse transcribed to cDNA, the sequencing template. The repertoire was sequenced with immunoSEQ multiplex PCR; TCRdb's copy has only in-frame clones and lacks some. The sample consists of over 120,000 clones, about 51% of them appearing once. The data stem from a study of CD8+ T cells in alopecia areata.

The receptor was isolated from a human donor with alopecia areata. The rearrangement links TRBV27 to TRBJ1-5; D remains unclear. Sequences were derived from CD8+ T cells sorted from blood, sampled at week 4, from a patient treated with tofacitinib. The CDR3 loop is CASSSGNQPQHF. The DNA of the CDR3 is TGTGCCAGCAGTTCCGGGAATCAGCCCCAGCATTTT.